The entry that follows covers one TCR beta chain sequence. The sample comes from a study of T-cell memory formation after mild COVID-19. Constant-segment-primed 5'RACE gave TCR alpha and TCR beta cDNA libraries with sample barcodes and UMIs. TCRdb recomputed calls from the 5' RACE reads with MiXCR, one row per CDR3 protein. Of some 410,000 distinct CDR3 sequences detected, 20% to 30% appear once; the ten largest clones hold about 12%. V lost 4 bases to trimming and J lost 8 bases, with 11 bases between them. This CDR3 is 12 amino acids long. The germline V gene has CDR1 DFQATT and CDR2 SNEGSKA (reference sequence).

This rearrangement joins TRBV20-1 to TRBJ1-4; D may be TRBD1 (6 bases). Sequencing was carried out using PBMCs or a T cell subset sorted from them (not recorded which). The receptor was isolated from an adult woman who had mild COVID-19 (a few samples of this study predate the infection). Cell type and time point are not known. This chain's CDR3 is CSAIGGQEKLFF. The CDR3 DNA reads as TGCAGTGCTATTGGGGGGCAAGAAAAACTGTTTTTT.